Listed below are T cell receptor beta chains from one sample, sequenced in a study of T-cell reconstitution after alpha-beta-depleted transplantation in children. TCRdb reprocessed the PCR reads with MiXCR, giving one entry per CDR3 protein. The table includes some 260,000 distinct CDR3 sequences, about 24% detected once. The sample here was PBMCs, mostly from graft donor cells, taken 360 days after TCRalphabeta/CD19-depleted stem cell transplant. The receptors originated from a female patient aged 2 to 10 who had a stem cell transplant for congenital amegakaryocytic thrombocytopenia, so the T cells may come from the graft donor. CDR3s include the opening cysteine and the closing phenylalanine or tryptophan. The D gene is left open where the match is weak. Some rows mark clone size as missing; the rest say once, few, many or name a class of expanded clone.

>many|TRBV12-3/TRBV12-4|.|TRBJ1-1
CASSPGDFGKAEAFF
TGTGCCAGCAGTCCCGGGGACTTCGGAAAGGCTGAAGCTTTCTTT
>many|TRBV19|TRBD2|TRBJ2-1
CASRPLAGESNEQFF
TGTGCCAGTAGACCCCTAGCGGGGGAGAGCAATGAGCAGTTCTTC
>.|TRBV3-1|.|TRBJ2-1
CASSRDVGPYNEQFF
TGTGCCAGCAGCCGGGACGTCGGGCCCTACAATGAGCAGTTCTTC
>.|TRBV18|.|TRBJ1-1
CPSSPLRNTEAFF
TGTCCCAGCTCACCCCTTCGGAACACTGAAGCTTTCTTT
>.|TRBV4-1|TRBD1|TRBJ2-5
CASSTQTGGRETQYF
TGCGCCAGCAGCACGCAGACAGGGGGCCGGGAGACCCAGTACTTC
>.|TRBV5-6|.|TRBJ1-3
CASSQSARGSGNTIYF
TGTGCCAGCAGCCAGAGCGCCCGAGGCTCTGGAAACACCATATATTTT
>few|TRBV27|.|TRBJ2-5
CASSLSWGLVETQYF
TGTGCCAGCAGTTTGTCGTGGGGGTTGGTGGAGACCCAGTACTTC
>few|TRBV12-3/TRBV12-4|TRBD1|TRBJ2-7
CASRLTGGYEQYF
TGTGCCAGCAGACTGACAGGGGGCTACGAGCAGTACTTC
>.|TRBV20-1|.|TRBJ1-1
CSASYRQNTEAFF
TGCAGTGCTAGTTACAGGCAGAACACTGAAGCTTTCTTT
>.|TRBV9|TRBD2|TRBJ2-3
CASSAYSGLAGTDTQYF
TGTGCCAGCAGCGCATACTCGGGACTAGCGGGAACAGATACGCAGTATTTT
>few|TRBV29-1|.|TRBJ2-1
CSVDRGRYNEQFF
TGCAGCGTTGATAGGGGCCGATACAATGAGCAGTTCTTC
>few|TRBV19|.|TRBJ2-7
CASSEVGVGSHEQYF
TGTGCCAGTAGTGAAGTGGGGGTAGGCTCCCACGAGCAGTACTTC
>few|TRBV4-2|.|TRBJ1-5
CASSQVLLGQPQHF
TGTGCCAGCAGCCAAGTGTTACTTGGTCAGCCCCAGCATTTT
>.|TRBV21-1|.|TRBJ1-2
CASTVYYGYTF
TGTGCCAGCACGGTTTACTATGGCTACACCTTC
>.|TRBV6-1|.|TRBJ2-3
CASEEASRGTDTQYF
TGTGCCAGCGAGGAGGCCAGTCGGGGCACAGATACGCAGTATTTT
>.|TRBV2|.|TRBJ2-7
CASSEAASSSYEQYF
TGTGCCAGCAGTGAAGCAGCCAGTAGCTCCTACGAGCAGTACTTC
>.|TRBV6-5|.|TRBJ1-2
CASSYSIGVNYGYTF
TGTGCCAGCAGTTACTCGATCGGCGTTAACTATGGCTACACCTTC
>few|TRBV4-3|.|TRBJ2-2
CASSQDAGLGGELFF
TGCGCCAGCAGCCAAGATGCGGGGCTGGGCGGGGAGCTGTTTTTT
>.|TRBV5-1|TRBD1|TRBJ2-7
CASSHRDRASYEQYF
TGCGCCAGCAGCCACCGGGACAGGGCTTCCTACGAGCAGTACTTC
>.|TRBV5-1|.|TRBJ2-7
CASSPKVGFVYEQYF
TGCGCCAGCAGCCCCAAGGTCGGGTTTGTCTACGAGCAGTACTTC
>few|TRBV3-1|.|TRBJ2-1
CASSQGVGGTVYEQFF
TGTGCCAGCAGCCAAGGTGTCGGGGGCACGGTGTATGAGCAGTTCTTC
>few|TRBV12-3/TRBV12-4|.|TRBJ1-5
CASTASRGKSNQPQHF
TGTGCCAGCACTGCTTCTAGGGGGAAGAGCAATCAGCCCCAGCATTTT
>.|TRBV29-1|.|TRBJ2-5
CSVVDRAWAGVGKTQYF
TGCAGCGTTGTGGACAGGGCATGGGCGGGAGTTGGGAAGACCCAGTACTTC
>few|TRBV20-1|.|TRBJ1-1
CSATLTRGNTEAFF
TGCAGTGCTACCCTAACCAGGGGGAACACTGAAGCTTTCTTT
>.|TRBV9|.|TRBJ1-2
CASSVVSDIGGYTF
TGTGCCAGCAGCGTAGTATCGGATATTGGTGGCTACACCTTC
>.|TRBV3-1|TRBD2|TRBJ2-1
CASSNGLDYNEQFF
TGTGCCAGCAGCAACGGACTAGACTACAATGAGCAGTTCTTC
>few|TRBV28|.|TRBJ2-3
CASSQIPQGLDTQYF
TGTGCCAGCAGCCAGATCCCGCAGGGTTTGGATACGCAGTATTTT
>.|TRBV10-3|TRBD2|TRBJ2-7
CAIKSGRAYEQYF
TGTGCCATCAAGAGCGGGAGGGCCTACGAGCAGTACTTC
>.|TRBV20-1|.|TRBJ2-2
CSARDLRENTGELFF
TGCAGTGCTAGAGATCTTCGGGAGAACACCGGGGAGCTGTTTTTT
>few|TRBV11-2|TRBD2|TRBJ2-1
CASSRGLAGLNEQFF
TGTGCCAGCAGCCGCGGACTAGCGGGACTCAATGAGCAGTTCTTC
>.|TRBV5-1|.|TRBJ1-1
CASSLDLLGGGTEAFF
TGCGCCAGCAGCTTGGACTTGTTGGGGGGAGGCACTGAAGCTTTCTTT
>.|TRBV7-2|.|TRBJ2-5
CASSLGRDQETQYF
TGTGCCAGCAGCTTGGGACGGGACCAAGAGACCCAGTACTTC
>.|TRBV20-1|TRBD1|TRBJ2-7
CSARDQFRDRSYEQYF
TGCAGTGCTAGAGATCAATTCCGGGACAGGTCTTACGAGCAGTACTTC
>.|TRBV5-1|.|TRBJ1-6
CASSSLPGSSYNSPLHF
TGCGCCAGCAGCTCGCTACCCGGTAGCTCCTATAATTCACCCCTCCACTTT
>few|TRBV5-6|.|TRBJ2-1
CASSNLGTPPQSTYNEQFF
TGTGCCAGCAGCAACCTCGGGACACCACCGCAAAGCACCTACAATGAGCAGTTCTTC
>.|TRBV20-1|TRBD1|TRBJ1-1
CTWLRGLGTEAFF
TGCACATGGTTAAGGGGGCTGGGAACTGAAGCTTTCTTT
>.|TRBV20-1|.|TRBJ2-5
CSAREGFGLPYQETQYF
TGCAGTGCTAGAGAGGGTTTCGGCCTTCCGTACCAAGAGACCCAGTACTTC
>.|TRBV4-1|.|TRBJ1-3
CASSQVPWGNNGNTIYF
TGCGCCAGCAGCCAAGTCCCCTGGGGCAACAATGGAAACACCATATATTTT
>.|TRBV2|.|TRBJ2-1
CASSVQAGFSGNEQFF
TGTGCCAGCAGTGTACAGGCAGGGTTTAGTGGCAATGAGCAGTTCTTC
>many|TRBV13|.|TRBJ2-7
CASSLGPRLEQYF
TGTGCCAGCAGCTTGGGCCCCCGTTTAGAGCAGTACTTC
>.|TRBV10-3|.|TRBJ2-7
CAISESSLLGYEQYF
TGTGCCATCAGTGAGTCAAGCCTGCTGGGGTACGAGCAGTACTTC
>.|TRBV4-1|.|TRBJ2-5
CASSRRDSLQETQYF
TGCGCCAGCAGCCGGAGGGACAGCCTCCAAGAGACCCAGTACTTC
>.|TRBV11-2|.|TRBJ1-1
CASSFFGRTSNTEAFF
TGTGCCAGCAGCTTTTTTGGGCGGACCTCGAACACTGAAGCTTTCTTT
>.|TRBV11-2|.|TRBJ2-5
CASSLRVASQETQYF
TGTGCCAGCAGCTTAAGAGTGGCTAGCCAAGAGACCCAGTACTTC
>.|TRBV12-3/TRBV12-4|.|TRBJ1-3
CASSPSGNTIYF
TGTGCCAGCAGTCCCTCTGGAAACACCATATATTTT
>few|TRBV11-2|.|TRBJ1-4
CASSSPWPGIEEKLFF
TGTGCCAGCAGCTCCCCATGGCCGGGGATTGAGGAAAAACTGTTTTTT
>few|TRBV27|TRBD2|TRBJ2-1
CASSYSGNNSPSQQFF
TGTGCCAGCAGCTATAGCGGGAACAACTCACCTTCACAGCAGTTCTTC
>.|TRBV9|TRBD2|TRBJ2-7
CASSPGGIEQYF
TGTGCCAGCAGCCCGGGGGGAATTGAGCAGTACTTC
>.|TRBV7-3|TRBD1|TRBJ2-2
CASSSRPPGQGLSGELFF
TGTGCCAGCAGCTCGAGGCCTCCGGGACAGGGTTTATCCGGGGAGCTGTTTTTT
>.|TRBV5-1|.|TRBJ1-3
CASSLYPGGNTIYF
TGCGCCAGCAGCTTGTATCCAGGTGGAAACACCATATATTTT
>few|TRBV6-1|.|TRBJ2-1
CASSADYGAYNEQFF
TGTGCCAGCAGTGCCGACTACGGCGCCTACAATGAGCAGTTCTTC
>.|TRBV27|.|TRBJ1-1
CASSRGRAPSEAFF
TGTGCCAGCAGTAGGGGGAGGGCACCGTCGGAAGCTTTCTTT
>.|TRBV6-2/TRBV6-3|.|TRBJ2-2
CASSYYFSNTGELFF
TGTGCCAGCAGTTACTACTTCTCGAACACCGGGGAGCTGTTTTTT
>.|TRBV2|.|TRBJ1-2
CASSAEPLNYGYTF
TGTGCCAGCAGTGCCGAACCCCTAAACTATGGCTACACCTTC